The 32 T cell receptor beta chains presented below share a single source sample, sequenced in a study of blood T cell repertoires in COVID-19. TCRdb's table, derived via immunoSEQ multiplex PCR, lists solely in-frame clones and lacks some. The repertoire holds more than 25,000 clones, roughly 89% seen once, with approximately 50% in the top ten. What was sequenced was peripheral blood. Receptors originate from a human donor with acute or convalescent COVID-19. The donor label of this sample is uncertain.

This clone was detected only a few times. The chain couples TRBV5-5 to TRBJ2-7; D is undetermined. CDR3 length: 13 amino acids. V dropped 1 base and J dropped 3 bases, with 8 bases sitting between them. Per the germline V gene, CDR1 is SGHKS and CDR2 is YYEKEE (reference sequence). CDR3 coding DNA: TGTGCCAGCAGCTTGTGGGCAGTCTACGAGCAGTACTTC. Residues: CASSLWAVYEQYF.

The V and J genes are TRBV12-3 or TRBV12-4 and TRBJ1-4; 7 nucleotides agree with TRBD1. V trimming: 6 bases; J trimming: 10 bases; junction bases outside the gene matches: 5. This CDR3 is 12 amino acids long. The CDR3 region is CASSQSGGKLFF. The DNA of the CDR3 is TGTGCCAGCAGCCAGTCAGGGGGAAAACTGTTTTTT.

The CDR3 nucleotides are TGTGCCAGCAGCTTTCAGGGGAACACTGAAGCTTTCTTT. This translates into CASSFQGNTEAFF. The chain uses TRBV7-2 and TRBJ1-1; TRBD1 might be the D (5 bases). Germline CDR1 SGHTA, CDR2 FQGNSA. V lost 3 bases to trimming and J lost 1 base, with 6 bases between them. The CDR3 has 13 residues.

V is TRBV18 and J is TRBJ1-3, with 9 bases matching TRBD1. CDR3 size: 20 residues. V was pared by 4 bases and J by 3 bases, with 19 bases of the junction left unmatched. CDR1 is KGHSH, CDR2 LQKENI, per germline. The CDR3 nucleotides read TGTGCCAGCTCACAAGTCTCCACTAACTTCCGGACAGGGGATGGAAACACCATATATTTT. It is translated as CASSQVSTNFRTGDGNTIYF.

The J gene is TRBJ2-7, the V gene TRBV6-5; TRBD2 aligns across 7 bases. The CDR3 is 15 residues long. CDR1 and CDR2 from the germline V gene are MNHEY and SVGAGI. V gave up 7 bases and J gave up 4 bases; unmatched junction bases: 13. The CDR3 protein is CASTPALAGVYEQYF. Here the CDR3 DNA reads TGTGCCAGCACCCCGGCTCTGGCGGGAGTATACGAGCAGTACTTC.

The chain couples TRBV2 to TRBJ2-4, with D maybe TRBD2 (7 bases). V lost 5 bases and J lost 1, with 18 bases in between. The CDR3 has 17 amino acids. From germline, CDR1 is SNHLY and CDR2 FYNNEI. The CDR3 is CASSRVVGGPAKNIQYF. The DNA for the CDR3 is TGTGCCAGCAGTAGAGTTGTCGGGGGGCCGGCCAAAAACATTCAGTACTTC.

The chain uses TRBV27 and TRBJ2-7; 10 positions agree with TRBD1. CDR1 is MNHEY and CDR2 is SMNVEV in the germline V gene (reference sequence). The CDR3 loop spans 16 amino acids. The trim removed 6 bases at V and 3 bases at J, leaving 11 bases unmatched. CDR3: CASRELGTGAIYEQYF. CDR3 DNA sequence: TGTGCCAGCAGAGAACTCGGGACAGGGGCCATCTACGAGCAGTACTTC.

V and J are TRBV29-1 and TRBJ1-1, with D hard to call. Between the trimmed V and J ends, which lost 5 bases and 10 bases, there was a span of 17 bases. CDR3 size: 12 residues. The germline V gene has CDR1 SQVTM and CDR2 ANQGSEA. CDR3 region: CSVREGSPSAFF. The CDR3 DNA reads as TGCAGCGTTCGGGAGGGCTCGCCCTCAGCTTTCTTT.

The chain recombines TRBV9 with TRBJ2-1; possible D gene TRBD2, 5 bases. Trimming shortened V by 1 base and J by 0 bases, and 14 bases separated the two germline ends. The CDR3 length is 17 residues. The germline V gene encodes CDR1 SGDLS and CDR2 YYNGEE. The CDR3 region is CASSVSTPGSSYNEQFF. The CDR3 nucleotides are TGTGCCAGCAGCGTATCCACACCTGGGAGCTCCTACAATGAGCAGTTCTTC. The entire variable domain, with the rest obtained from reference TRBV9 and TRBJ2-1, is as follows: DSGVTQTPKHLITATGQRVTLRCSPRSGDLSVYWYQQSLDQGLQFLIQYYNGEERAKGNILERFSAQQFPDLHSELNLSSLELGDSALYFCASSVSTPGSSYNEQFFGPGTRLTVL.

CDR3 sequence (DNA): TGTGCCAGCACCCCTTACAGGGACAACACAGATACGCAGTATTTT. Translation gives CASTPYRDNTDTQYF. The chain is built from TRBV6-6 and TRBJ2-3, with D possibly being TRBD1 (6 bases). The CDR3 is 15 amino acids. The ends were cut back, 7 bases at V and 2 bases at J, with 16 bases in the middle. Germline CDR1 is MNHNY and CDR2 is SVGAGI (reference sequence).

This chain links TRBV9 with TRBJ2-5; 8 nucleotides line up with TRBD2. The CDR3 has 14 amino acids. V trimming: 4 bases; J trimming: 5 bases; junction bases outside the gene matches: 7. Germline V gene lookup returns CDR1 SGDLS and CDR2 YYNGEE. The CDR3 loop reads CASSSGTRRETQYF. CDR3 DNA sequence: TGTGCCAGCAGCTCAGGGACTAGGAGGGAGACCCAGTACTTC.

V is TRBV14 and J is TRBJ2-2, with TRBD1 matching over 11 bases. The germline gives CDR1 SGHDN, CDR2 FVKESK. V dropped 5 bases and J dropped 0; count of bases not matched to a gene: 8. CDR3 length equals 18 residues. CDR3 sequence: CASSYWTGGQPNTGELFF. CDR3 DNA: TGTGCCAGCAGCTATTGGACAGGGGGCCAACCGAACACCGGGGAGCTGTTTTTT. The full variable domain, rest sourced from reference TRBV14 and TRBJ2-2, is EAGVTQFPSHSVIEKGQTVTLRCDPISGHDNLYWYRRVMGKEIKFLLHFVKESKQDESGMPNNRFLAERTGGTYSTLKVQPAELEDSGVYFCASSYWTGGQPNTGELFFGEGSRLTVL.

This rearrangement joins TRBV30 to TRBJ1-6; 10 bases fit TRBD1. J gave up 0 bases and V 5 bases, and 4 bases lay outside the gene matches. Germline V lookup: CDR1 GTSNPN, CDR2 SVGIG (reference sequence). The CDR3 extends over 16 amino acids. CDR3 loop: CAWRTGGSSYNSPLHF. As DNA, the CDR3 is TGTGCCTGGCGGACAGGGGGGAGCTCCTATAATTCACCCCTCCACTTT.

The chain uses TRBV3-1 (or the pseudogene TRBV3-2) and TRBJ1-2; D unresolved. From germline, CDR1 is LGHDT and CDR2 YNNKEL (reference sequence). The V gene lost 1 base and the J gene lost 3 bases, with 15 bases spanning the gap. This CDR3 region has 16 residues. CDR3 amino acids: CASSQGPVNVHYGYTF. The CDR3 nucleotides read TGTGCCAGCAGCCAAGGTCCGGTTAATGTGCACTATGGCTACACCTTC.

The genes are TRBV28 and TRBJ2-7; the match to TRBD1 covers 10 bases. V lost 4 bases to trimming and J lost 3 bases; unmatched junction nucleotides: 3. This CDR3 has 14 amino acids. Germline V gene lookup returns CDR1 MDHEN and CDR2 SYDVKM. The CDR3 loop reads CASSSRDRGYEQYF. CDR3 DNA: TGTGCCAGCAGTTCCCGGGACAGGGGCTACGAGCAGTACTTC.

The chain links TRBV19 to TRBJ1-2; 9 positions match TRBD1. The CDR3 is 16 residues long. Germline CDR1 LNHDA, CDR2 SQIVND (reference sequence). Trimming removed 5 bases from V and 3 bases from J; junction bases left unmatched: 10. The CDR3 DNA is TGTGCCAGTAGTTCACCAGGACAGGGGAGACACTATGGCTACACCTTC. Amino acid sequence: CASSSPGQGRHYGYTF.

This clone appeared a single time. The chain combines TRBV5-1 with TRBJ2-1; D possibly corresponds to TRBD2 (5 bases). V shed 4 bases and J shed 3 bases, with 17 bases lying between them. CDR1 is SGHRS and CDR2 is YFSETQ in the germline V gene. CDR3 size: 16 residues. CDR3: CASSPPSGGYYNEQFF. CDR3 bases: TGCGCCAGCAGCCCGCCCTCCGGAGGATACTACAATGAGCAGTTCTTC.

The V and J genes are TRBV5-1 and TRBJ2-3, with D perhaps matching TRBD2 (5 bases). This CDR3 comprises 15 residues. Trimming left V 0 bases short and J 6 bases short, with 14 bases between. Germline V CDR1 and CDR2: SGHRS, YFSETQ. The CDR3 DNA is TGCGCCAGCAGCTTGGCCGCGGTCCCGGGGGATACGCAGTATTTT. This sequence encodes CASSLAAVPGDTQYF.

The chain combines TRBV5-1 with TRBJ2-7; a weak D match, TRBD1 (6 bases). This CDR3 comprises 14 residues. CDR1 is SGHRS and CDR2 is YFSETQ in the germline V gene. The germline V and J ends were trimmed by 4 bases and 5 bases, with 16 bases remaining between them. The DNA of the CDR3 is TGCGCCAGCAGCCCGCAACAGGGAAAGGACGAGCAGTACTTC. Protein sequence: CASSPQQGKDEQYF.

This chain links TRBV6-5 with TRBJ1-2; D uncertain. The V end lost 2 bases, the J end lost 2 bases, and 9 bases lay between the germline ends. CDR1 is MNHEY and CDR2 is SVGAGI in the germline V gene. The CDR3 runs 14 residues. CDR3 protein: CASSYLGRNYGYTF. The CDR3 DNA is TGTGCCAGCAGTTACCTCGGCAGGAACTATGGCTACACCTTC.

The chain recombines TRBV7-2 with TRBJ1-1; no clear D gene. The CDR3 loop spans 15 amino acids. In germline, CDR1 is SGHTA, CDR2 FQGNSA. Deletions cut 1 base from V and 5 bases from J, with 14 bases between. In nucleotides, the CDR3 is TGTGCCAGCAGCTTAGAACCGGCAGGAGGGACTGAAGCTTTCTTT. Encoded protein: CASSLEPAGGTEAFF.

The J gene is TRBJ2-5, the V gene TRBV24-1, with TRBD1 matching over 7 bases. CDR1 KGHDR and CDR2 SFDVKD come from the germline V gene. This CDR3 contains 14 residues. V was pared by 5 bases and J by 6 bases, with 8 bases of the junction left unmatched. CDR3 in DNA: TGTGCCACCAGTGGGACAGGTGGAATGAAGACCCAGTACTTC. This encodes CATSGTGGMKTQYF.

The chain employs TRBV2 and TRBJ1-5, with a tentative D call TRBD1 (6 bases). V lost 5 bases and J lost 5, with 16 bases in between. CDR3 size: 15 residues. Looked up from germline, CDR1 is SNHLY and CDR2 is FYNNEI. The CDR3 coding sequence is TGTGCCAGCAGTCTCGGGACAAAGCGCGATCAGCCCCAGCATTTT. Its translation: CASSLGTKRDQPQHF. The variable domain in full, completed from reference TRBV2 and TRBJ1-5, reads EPEVTQTPSHQVTQMGQEVILRCVPISNHLYFYWYRQILGQKVEFLVSFYNNEISEKSEIFDDQFSVERPDGSNFTLKIRSTKLEDSAMYFCASSLGTKRDQPQHFGDGTRLSIL.

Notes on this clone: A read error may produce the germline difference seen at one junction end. CDR3 DNA: TGTGCCAGCAGTAGAGACAGGGGGAACATTGAAGCTTTCTTT. Translation: CASSRDRGNIEAFF. The chain carries TRBV6-5 and TRBJ1-1; 9 bases are shared with TRBD1. Germline V gene lookup returns CDR1 MNHEY and CDR2 SVGAGI. The length of the CDR3 is 14 residues.

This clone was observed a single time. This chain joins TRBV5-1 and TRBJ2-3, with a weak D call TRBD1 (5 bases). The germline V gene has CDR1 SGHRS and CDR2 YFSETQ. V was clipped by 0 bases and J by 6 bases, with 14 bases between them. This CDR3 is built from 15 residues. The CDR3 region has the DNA TGCGCCAGCAGCTTGGAGGGGCGGTTAGGGGATACGCAGTATTTT. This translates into CASSLEGRLGDTQYF. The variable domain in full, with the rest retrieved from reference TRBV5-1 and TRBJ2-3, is KAGVTQTPRYLIKTRGQQVTLSCSPISGHRSVSWYQQTPGQGLQFLFEYFSETQRNKGNFPGRFSGRQFSNSRSEMNVSTLELGDSALYLCASSLEGRLGDTQYFGPGTRLTVL.

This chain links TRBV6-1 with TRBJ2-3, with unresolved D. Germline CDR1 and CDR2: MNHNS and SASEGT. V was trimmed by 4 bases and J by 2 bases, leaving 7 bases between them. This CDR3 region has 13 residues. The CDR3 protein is CASSGALTDTQYF. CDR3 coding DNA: TGTGCCAGCAGTGGAGCTCTCACAGATACGCAGTATTTT.

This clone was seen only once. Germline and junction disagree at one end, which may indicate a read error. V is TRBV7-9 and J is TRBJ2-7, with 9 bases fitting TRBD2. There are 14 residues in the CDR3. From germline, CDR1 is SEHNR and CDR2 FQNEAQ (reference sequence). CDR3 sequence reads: CASSVAGVGGEQYF. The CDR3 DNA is TGTGCCAGCAGCGTAGCGGGGGTAGGGGGTGAGCAGTACTTC.

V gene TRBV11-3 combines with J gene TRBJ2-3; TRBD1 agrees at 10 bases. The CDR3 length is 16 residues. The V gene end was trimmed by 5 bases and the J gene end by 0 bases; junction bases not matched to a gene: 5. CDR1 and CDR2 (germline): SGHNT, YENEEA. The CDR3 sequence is CASSLRTGGSTDTQYF. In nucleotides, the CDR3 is TGTGCCAGCAGCCTCCGGACAGGGGGGAGCACAGATACGCAGTATTTT.

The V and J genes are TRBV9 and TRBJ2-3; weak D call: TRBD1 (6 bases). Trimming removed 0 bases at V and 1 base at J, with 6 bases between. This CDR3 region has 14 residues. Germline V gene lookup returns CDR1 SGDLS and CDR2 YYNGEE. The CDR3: CASSVEGGTDTQYF. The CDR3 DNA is TGTGCCAGCAGCGTAGAGGGGGGCACAGATACGCAGTATTTT.

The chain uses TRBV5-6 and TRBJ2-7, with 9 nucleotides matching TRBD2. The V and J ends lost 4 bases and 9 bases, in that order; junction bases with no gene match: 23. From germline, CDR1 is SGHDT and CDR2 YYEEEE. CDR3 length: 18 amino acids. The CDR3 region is CASSTRPATSGRIGGQYF. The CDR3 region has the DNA TGTGCCAGCAGCACCCGACCCGCCACTAGCGGGCGCATCGGGGGGCAGTACTTC.

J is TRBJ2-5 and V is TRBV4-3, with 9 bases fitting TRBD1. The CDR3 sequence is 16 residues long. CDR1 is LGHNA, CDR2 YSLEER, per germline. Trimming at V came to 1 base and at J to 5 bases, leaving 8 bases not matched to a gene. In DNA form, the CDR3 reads TGCGCCAGCAGCCAAGCTCCGGGACAGGGTTCCGAGACCCAGTACTTC. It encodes CASSQAPGQGSETQYF.

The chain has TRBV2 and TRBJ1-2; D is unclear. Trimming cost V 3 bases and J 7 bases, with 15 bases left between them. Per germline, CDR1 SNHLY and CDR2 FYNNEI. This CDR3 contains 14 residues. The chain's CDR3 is CASSDSSGLFGYTF. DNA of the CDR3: TGTGCCAGCAGTGATTCGAGCGGACTTTTTGGCTACACCTTC.